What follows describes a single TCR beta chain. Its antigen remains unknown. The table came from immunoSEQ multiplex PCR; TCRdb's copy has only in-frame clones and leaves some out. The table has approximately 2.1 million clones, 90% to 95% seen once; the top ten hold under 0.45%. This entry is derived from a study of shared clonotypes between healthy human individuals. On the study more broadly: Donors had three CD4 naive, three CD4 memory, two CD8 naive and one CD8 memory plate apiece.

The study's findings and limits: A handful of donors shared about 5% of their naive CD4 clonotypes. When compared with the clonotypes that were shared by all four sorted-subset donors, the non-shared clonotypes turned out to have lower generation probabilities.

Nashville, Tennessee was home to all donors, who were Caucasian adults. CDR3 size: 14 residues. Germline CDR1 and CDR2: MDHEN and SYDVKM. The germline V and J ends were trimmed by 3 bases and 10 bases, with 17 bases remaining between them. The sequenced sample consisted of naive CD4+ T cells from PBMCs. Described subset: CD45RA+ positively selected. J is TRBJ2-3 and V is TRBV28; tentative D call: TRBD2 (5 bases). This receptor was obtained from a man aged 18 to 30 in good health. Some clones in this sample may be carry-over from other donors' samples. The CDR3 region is CASSFPGLPEAQYF. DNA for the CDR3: TGTGCCAGCAGTTTTCCCGGACTTCCCGAGGCGCAGTATTTT.